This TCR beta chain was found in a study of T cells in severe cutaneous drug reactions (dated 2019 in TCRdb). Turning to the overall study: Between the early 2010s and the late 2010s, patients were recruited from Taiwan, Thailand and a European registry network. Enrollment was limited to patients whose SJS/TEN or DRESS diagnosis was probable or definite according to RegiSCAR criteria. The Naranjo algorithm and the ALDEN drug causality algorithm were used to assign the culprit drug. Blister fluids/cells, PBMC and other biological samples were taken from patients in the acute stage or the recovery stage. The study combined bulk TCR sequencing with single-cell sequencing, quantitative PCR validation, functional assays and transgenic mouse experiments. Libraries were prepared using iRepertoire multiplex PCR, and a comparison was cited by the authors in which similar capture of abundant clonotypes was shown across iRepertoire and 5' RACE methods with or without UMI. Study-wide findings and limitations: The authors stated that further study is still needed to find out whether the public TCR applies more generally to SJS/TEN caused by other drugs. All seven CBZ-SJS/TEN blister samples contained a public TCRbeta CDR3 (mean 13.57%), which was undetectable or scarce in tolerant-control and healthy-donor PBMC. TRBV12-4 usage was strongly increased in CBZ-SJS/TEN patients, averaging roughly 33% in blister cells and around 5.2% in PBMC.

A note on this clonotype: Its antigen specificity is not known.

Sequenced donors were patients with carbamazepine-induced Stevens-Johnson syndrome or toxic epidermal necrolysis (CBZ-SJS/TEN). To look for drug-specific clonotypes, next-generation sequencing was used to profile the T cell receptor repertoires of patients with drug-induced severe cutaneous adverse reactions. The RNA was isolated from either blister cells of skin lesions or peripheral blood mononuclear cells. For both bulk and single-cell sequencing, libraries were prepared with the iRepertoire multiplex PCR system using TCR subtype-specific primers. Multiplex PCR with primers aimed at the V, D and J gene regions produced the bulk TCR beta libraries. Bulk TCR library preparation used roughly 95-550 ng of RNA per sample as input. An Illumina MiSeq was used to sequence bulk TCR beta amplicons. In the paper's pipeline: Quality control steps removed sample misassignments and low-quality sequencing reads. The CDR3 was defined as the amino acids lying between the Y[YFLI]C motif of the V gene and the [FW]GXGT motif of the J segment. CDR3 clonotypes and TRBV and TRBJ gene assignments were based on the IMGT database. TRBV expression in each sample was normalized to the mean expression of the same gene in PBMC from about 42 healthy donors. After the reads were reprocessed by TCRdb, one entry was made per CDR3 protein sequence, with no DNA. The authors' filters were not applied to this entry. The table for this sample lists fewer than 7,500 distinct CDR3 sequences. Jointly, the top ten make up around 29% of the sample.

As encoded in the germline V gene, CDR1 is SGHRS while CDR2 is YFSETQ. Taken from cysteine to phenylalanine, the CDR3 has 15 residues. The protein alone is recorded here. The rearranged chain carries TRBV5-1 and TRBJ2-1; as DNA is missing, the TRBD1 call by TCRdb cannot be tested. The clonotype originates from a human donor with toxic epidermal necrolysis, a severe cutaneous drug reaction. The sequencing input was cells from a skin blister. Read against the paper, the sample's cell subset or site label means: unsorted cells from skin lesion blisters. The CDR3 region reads CASSETGTKYNEQFF.